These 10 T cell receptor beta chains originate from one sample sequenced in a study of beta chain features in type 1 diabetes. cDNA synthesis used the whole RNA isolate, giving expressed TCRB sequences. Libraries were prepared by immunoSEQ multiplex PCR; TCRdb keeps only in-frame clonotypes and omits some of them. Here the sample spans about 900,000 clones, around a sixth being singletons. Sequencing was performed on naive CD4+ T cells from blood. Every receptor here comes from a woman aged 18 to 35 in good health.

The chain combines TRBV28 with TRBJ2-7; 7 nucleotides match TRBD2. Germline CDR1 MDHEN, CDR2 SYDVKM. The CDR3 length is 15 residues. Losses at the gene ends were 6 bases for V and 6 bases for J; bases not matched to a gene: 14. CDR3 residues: CASRPSRERRSEQYF. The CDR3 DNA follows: TGTGCCAGCAGACCTTCGCGGGAGCGGCGTAGCGAGCAGTACTTC.

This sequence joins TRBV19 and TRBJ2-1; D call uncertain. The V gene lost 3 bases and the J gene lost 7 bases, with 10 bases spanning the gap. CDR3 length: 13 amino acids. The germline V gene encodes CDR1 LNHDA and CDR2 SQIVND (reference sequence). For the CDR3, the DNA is TGTGCCAGTAGTATCTTTCAAAGGAATGAGCAGTTCTTC. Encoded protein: CASSIFQRNEQFF.

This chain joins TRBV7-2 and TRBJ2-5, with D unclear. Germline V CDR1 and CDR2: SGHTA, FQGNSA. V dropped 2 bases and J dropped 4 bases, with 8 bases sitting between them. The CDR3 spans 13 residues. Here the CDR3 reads CASSLSLLETQYF. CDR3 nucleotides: TGTGCCAGCAGCTTATCGCTCCTAGAGACCCAGTACTTC. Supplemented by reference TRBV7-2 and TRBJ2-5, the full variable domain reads GAGVSQSPSNKVTEKGKDVELRCDPISGHTALYWYRQSLGQGLEFLIYFQGNSAPDKSGLPSDRFSAERTGGSVSTLTIQRTQQEDSAVYLCASSLSLLETQYFGPGTRLLVL.

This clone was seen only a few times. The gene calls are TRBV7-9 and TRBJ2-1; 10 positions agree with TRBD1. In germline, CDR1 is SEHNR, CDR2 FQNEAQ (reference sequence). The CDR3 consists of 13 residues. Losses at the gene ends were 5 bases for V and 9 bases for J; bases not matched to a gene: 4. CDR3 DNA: TGTGCCAGCAGCGGCAGGGACAGGGGTGAGCAGTTCTTC. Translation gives CASSGRDRGEQFF.

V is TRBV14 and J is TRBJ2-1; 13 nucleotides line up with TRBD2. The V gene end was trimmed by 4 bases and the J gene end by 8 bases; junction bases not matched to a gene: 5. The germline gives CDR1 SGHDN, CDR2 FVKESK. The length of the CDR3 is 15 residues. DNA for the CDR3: TGTGCCAGCAGCCCAAAGACTAGCGGGAGGCATGAGCAGTTCTTC. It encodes CASSPKTSGRHEQFF.

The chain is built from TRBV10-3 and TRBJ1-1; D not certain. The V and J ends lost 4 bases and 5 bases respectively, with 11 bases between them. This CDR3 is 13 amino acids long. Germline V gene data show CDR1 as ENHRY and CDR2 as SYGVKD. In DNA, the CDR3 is TGTGCCATCAGTGCCTATGAAGGGACTGAAGCTTTCTTT. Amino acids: CAISAYEGTEAFF.

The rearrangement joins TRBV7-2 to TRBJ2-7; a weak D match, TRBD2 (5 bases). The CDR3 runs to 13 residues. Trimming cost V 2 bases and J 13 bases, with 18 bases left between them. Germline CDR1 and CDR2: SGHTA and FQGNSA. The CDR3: CASSLSRTQPTYF. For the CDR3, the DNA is TGTGCCAGCAGCTTAAGTCGGACTCAACCTACTTACTTC.

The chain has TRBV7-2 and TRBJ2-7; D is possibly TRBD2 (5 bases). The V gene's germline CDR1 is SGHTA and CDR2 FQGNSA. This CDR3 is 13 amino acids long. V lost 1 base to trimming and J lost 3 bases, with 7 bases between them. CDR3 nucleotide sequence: TGTGCCAGCAGCTTAGGAGGGTACTACGAGCAGTACTTC. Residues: CASSLGGYYEQYF. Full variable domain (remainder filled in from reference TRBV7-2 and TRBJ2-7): GAGVSQSPSNKVTEKGKDVELRCDPISGHTALYWYRQSLGQGLEFLIYFQGNSAPDKSGLPSDRFSAERTGGSVSTLTIQRTQQEDSAVYLCASSLGGYYEQYFGPGTRLTVT.

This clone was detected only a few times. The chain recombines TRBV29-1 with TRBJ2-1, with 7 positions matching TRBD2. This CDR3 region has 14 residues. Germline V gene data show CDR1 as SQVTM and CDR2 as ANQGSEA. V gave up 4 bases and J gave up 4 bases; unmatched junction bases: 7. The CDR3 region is CSVALLAEYNEQFF. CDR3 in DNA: TGCAGCGTTGCGTTGCTAGCGGAGTACAATGAGCAGTTCTTC.

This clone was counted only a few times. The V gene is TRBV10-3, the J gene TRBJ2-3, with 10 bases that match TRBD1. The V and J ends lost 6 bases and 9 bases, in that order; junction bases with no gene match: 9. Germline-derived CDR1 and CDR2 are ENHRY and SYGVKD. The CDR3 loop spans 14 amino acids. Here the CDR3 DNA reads TGTGCCATCAGGGGACAGGGGAGTTGGGACACGCAGTATTTT. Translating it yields CAIRGQGSWDTQYF.